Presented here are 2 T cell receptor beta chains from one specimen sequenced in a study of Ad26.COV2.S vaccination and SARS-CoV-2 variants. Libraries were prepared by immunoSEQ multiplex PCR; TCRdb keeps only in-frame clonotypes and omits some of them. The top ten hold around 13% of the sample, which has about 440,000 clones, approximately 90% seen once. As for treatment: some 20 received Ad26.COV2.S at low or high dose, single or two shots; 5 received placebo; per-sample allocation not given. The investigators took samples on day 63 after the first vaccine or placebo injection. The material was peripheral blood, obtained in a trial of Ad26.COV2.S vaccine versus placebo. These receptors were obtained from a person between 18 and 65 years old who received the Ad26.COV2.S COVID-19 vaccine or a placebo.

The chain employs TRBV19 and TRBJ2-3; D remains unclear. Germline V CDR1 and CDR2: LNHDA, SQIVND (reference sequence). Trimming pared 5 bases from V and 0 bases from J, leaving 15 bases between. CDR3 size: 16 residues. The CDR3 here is CASSHPPGRSTDTQYF. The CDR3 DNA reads TGTGCCAGTAGTCACCCACCCGGGCGGAGCACAGATACGCAGTATTTT.

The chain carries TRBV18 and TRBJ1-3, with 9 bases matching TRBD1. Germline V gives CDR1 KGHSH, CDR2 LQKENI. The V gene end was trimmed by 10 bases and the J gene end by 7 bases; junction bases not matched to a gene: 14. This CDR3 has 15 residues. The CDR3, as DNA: TGTGCCACCACCAATCTGGGACAGGGCAAGAACACCATATATTTT. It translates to CATTNLGQGKNTIYF. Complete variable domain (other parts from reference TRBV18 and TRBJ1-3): NAGVMQNPRHLVRRRGQEARLRCSPMKGHSHVYWYRQLPEEGLKFMVYLQKENIIDESGMPKERFSAEFPKEGPSILRIQQVVRGDSAAYFCATTNLGQGKNTIYFGEGSWLTVV.